The 23 T cell receptor beta chains listed next were all sequenced from one sample in a study of molecular identifiers for immune sequencing clone quantification. In TCRdb, the PCR reads were re-called with MiXCR into one record per CDR3 protein. The sample lists nearly 650,000 distinct CDR3 sequences, over 25% occurring once. Sequenced sample: naive CD8+ T cells from blood, with Jurkat cell RNA spiked in. Regarding subset: FACS-sorted CD8+CD4-CCR7+CD45RA+ naive T cells. These receptors all stem from a human donor in good health. Some libraries in this study had Jurkat cell RNA spiked in.

There are many counts of this clonotype. The chain uses TRBV7-9 and TRBJ1-4; D is possibly TRBD1 (6 bases). Germline V gene lookup returns CDR1 SEHNR and CDR2 FQNEAQ (reference sequence). With 4 bases removed from V and 4 bases from J, the gap between germline ends came to 19 bases. This CDR3 contains 17 residues. The CDR3 region is CASSSERGQPDNEKLFF. Written as DNA, the CDR3 is TGTGCCAGCAGCTCCGAGCGAGGACAGCCAGATAATGAAAAACTGTTTTTT.

J is TRBJ2-1 and V is TRBV30, with unresolved D. Trimming removed 0 bases from V and 7 bases from J, with 10 bases in between. This CDR3 has 13 residues. Germline V gene sequence: CDR1 GTSNPN, CDR2 SVGIG (reference sequence). CDR3 bases: TGTGCCTGGAGTGTACTACACGGTAATGAGCAGTTCTTC. Encoded protein: CAWSVLHGNEQFF.

For the CDR3, the DNA is TGTGCCAGCACTTTAGCGGGGCCCTACAATGAGCAGTTCTTC. Protein: CASTLAGPYNEQFF. The chain uses TRBV6-2 or TRBV6-3 and TRBJ2-1, with 8 bases lining up with TRBD2. J was trimmed by 2 bases and V by 7 bases; bases with no gene match: 4. Germline V gives CDR1 MNHEY, CDR2 SVGEGT. The CDR3 covers 14 residues.

Of note for this clonotype: A much larger clone differs by one base, so this may be a read error. This chain uses TRBV25-1 with TRBJ2-7; 8 nucleotides align to TRBD1. This CDR3 has 13 amino acids. CDR1 is MGHDK and CDR2 is SYGVNS in the germline V gene. The DNA of the CDR3 is TGTGCCAGCAGTGCAGGGGGCTCGTACGAGCGGTACTTC. It specifies CASSAGGSYERYF.

Only a few counts were recorded for this clonotype. The chain has TRBV6-5 and TRBJ2-3, with 10 bases aligning to TRBD1. Germline-derived CDR1 and CDR2 are MNHEY and SVGAGI. This CDR3 comprises 15 residues. Unmatched junction bases numbered 10, after V lost 5 bases and J lost 8 bases. This chain's CDR3 is CASSLDRGQVITQYF. The CDR3 DNA sequence: TGTGCCAGCAGTCTTGACAGGGGGCAGGTGATTACGCAGTATTTT.

This clonotype has only a few counts. The chain couples TRBV4-3 to TRBJ2-1; D uncertain. V lost 1 base and J 0 bases, leaving 7 bases between the germline ends. The CDR3 is made up of 15 amino acids. Germline CDR1 LGHNA, CDR2 YSLEER. CDR3 in DNA: TGCGCCAGCAGCCAAGGCGCGTACTCCTACAATGAGCAGTTCTTC. Translating gives CASSQGAYSYNEQFF.

V usage is TRBV13 and J usage is TRBJ1-5; unclear D gene. The CDR3 has 12 residues. Looked up from germline, CDR1 is PRHDT and CDR2 is FYEKMQ (reference sequence). Trimming stripped 6 bases from V and 9 bases from J, with 12 bases between. DNA of the CDR3: TGTGCCAGCAGTCGACACCCGGGGCCCCAGCATTTT. It encodes CASSRHPGPQHF.

There are a few counts of this clonotype. The chain couples TRBV24-1 to TRBJ1-1; unclear D gene. The V end lost 3 bases, the J end lost 7 bases, and 11 bases lay between the germline ends. Germline V gene data show CDR1 as KGHDR and CDR2 as SFDVKD. This CDR3 is built from 13 residues. The CDR3 reads CATSDRYYSEAFF. The CDR3 DNA reads as TGTGCCACCAGTGATCGGTATTACAGTGAAGCTTTCTTT.

This clonotype was seen ten or more times. The chain combines TRBV28 with TRBJ2-7; D unresolved. The CDR3 is 13 residues long. Trimming shortened V by 8 bases and J by 0 bases, and 11 bases separated the two germline ends. The germline V gene has CDR1 MDHEN and CDR2 SYDVKM. The chain's CDR3 is CASANTGSYEQYF. DNA of the CDR3: TGTGCCAGCGCGAATACCGGCTCCTACGAGCAGTACTTC.

On this clonotype: The junction does not match germline at one end; this may be a read error. CDR3 sequence: CASSLGHEKYF. In DNA, the CDR3 is TGTGCCAGCAGCTTAGGTCACGAGAAGTACTTC. The V and J genes are TRBV7-9 and TRBJ2-7; D not certain. The germline V gene has CDR1 SEHNR and CDR2 FQNEAQ (reference sequence). This CDR3 has 11 residues.

This clonotype has only a few counts. V is TRBV6-1 and J is TRBJ2-5; tentatively, D is TRBD1 or TRBD2 (5 bases each). The V and J ends lost 8 bases and 1 base respectively, with 8 bases between them. Germline V CDR1 and CDR2: MNHNS, SASEGT. This CDR3 is 12 amino acids long. This CDR3 reads CASGGFQETQYF. The CDR3 DNA follows: TGTGCCAGCGGGGGATTCCAAGAGACCCAGTACTTC.

The chain carries TRBV7-9 and TRBJ2-5, with 9 positions matching TRBD2. Trimming cost V 3 bases and J 0 bases; bases outside gene matches: 2. Germline V gene sequence: CDR1 SEHNR, CDR2 FQNEAQ (reference sequence). The CDR3 totals 15 residues. The CDR3 spells CASSFLAGYQETQYF. DNA for the CDR3: TGTGCCAGCAGCTTTCTAGCGGGGTACCAAGAGACCCAGTACTTC.

For this clonotype: A read error is possible here, since a much larger clone lies one base away. This chain connects TRBV6-6 to TRBJ1-1, with D uncertain. Germline values: CDR1 MNHNY, CDR2 SVGAGI (reference sequence). This CDR3 contains 12 residues. CDR3 nucleotide sequence: TGTGCCAGCAGTTCCGTGGGGAATGAAGCTCTCTTT. This encodes CASSSVGNEALF.

The chain couples TRBV4-1 to TRBJ2-2; possible D gene TRBD2, 5 bases. Germline assignment: CDR1 MGHRA and CDR2 YSYEKL. This CDR3 has 13 amino acids. V was clipped by 3 bases and J by 4 bases, with 6 bases between them. The CDR3 sequence is CASSHGVTGELFF. CDR3 in DNA: TGCGCCAGCAGCCACGGGGTCACCGGGGAGCTGTTTTTT.

This clonotype showed up just a few times. This sequence joins TRBV9 and TRBJ2-5, with 7 bases fitting TRBD2. Looked up from germline, CDR1 is SGDLS and CDR2 is YYNGEE. The CDR3 loop spans 14 amino acids. The junction had 2 bases not matched to a gene; V was cut back by 0 bases and J by 3 bases. The CDR3 region has the DNA TGTGCCAGCAGCGTAGCGGGGGGTAAAGAGACCCAGTACTTC. This sequence encodes CASSVAGGKETQYF.

This clonotype was found a few times. The CDR3 nucleotides are TGTGCCAGCAGTTATAGCGGGGGGGCTCGGGAGACCCAGTACTTC. This translates into CASSYSGGARETQYF. V and J are TRBV6-5 and TRBJ2-5, with 11 bases aligning to TRBD2. The CDR3 runs to 15 residues. The V and J ends lost 3 bases and 5 bases, in that order; junction bases with no gene match: 5. Germline V CDR1 and CDR2: MNHEY, SVGAGI.

This clonotype was observed a few times. The chain combines TRBV5-4 with TRBJ2-1; a weak D match, TRBD1 (5 bases). V was pared by 4 bases and J by 4 bases, with 24 bases between. From germline, CDR1 is SGHNT and CDR2 YYREEE (reference sequence). The CDR3 is 18 residues long. The CDR3 reads CASSPKVIQGLGYNEQFF. The DNA for the CDR3 is TGTGCCAGCAGCCCGAAGGTTATTCAGGGTCTGGGGTACAATGAGCAGTTCTTC.

Comments on this clonotype: A read error is possible here, since a much larger clone lies one base away. The chain couples TRBV19 to TRBJ1-4; D unclear. The CDR3 extends over 15 amino acids. The germline V gene encodes CDR1 LNHDA and CDR2 SQIVND (reference sequence). CDR3 residues: CASRNKIGMDEKLVF. In DNA, the CDR3 is TGTGCCAGTAGAAACAAGATCGGTATGGATGAAAAACTGGTTTTT. Full variable domain (remainder filled in from reference TRBV19 and TRBJ1-4): DGGITQSPKYLFRKEGQNVTLSCEQNLNHDAMYWYRQDPGQGLRLIYYSQIVNDFQKGDIAEGYSVSREKKESFPLTVTSAQKNPTAFYLCASRNKIGMDEKLVFGSGTQLSVL.

This clonotype was observed a handful of times. The rearrangement joins TRBV6-2 or TRBV6-3 to TRBJ2-1, with 9 bases aligning to TRBD2. CDR1 MNHEY and CDR2 SVGEGT come from the germline V gene. This CDR3 contains 19 residues. After removal of 3 bases from V and 8 bases from J, the junction contained 20 bases not matched to a gene. DNA for the CDR3: TGTGCCAGCAGTTATCCCCGTCGGGGGCGGGAGGGCCGGTTCCATGAGCAGTTCTTC. Protein sequence: CASSYPRRGREGRFHEQFF.

This clonotype has a handful of counts. The chain links TRBV7-2 to TRBJ2-2; 8 bases agree with TRBD2. The CDR3 length is 17 residues. The germline V gene encodes CDR1 SGHTA and CDR2 FQGNSA. V was pared by 1 base and J by 4 bases, with 8 bases of the junction left unmatched. The CDR3 DNA follows: TGTGCCAGCAGCTTAGACAGCACTAGCGGAGCCACCGGGGAGCTGTTTTTT. Translating it yields CASSLDSTSGATGELFF.

This clonotype was detected a few times. V and J are TRBV6-6 and TRBJ2-2; the match to TRBD2 covers 8 bases. This CDR3 is 18 amino acids long. V was clipped by 2 bases and J by 0 bases; unmatched bases: 8. CDR1 is MNHNY and CDR2 is SVGAGI in the germline V gene (reference sequence). The CDR3 here is CASSYTVRGGANTGELFF. CDR3 nucleotides: TGTGCCAGCAGTTACACCGTCCGGGGGGGGGCGAACACCGGGGAGCTGTTTTTT.

Concerning this clonotype: A junction end diverges from the germline sequence, so it may reflect a read error. The rearrangement links TRBV13 to TRBJ2-2; either TRBD1 or TRBD2 may fit D (5 bases each). The CDR3 is made up of 15 amino acids. CDR1 is PRHDT, CDR2 FYEKMQ, per germline (reference sequence). CDR3 amino acids: CASSLKGILTGEPFF. DNA of the CDR3: TGTGCCAGCAGCTTGAAGGGGATCCTGACCGGGGAGCCGTTTTTT.

Note on this clonotype: This may come from a read error, since a much larger clone is one base off. The chain is built from TRBV4-3 and TRBJ2-5, with D perhaps TRBD1 (6 bases). CDR3 size: 14 residues. Germline values: CDR1 LGHNA, CDR2 YSLEER. This chain's CDR3 is CASGQGLARETQYF. The CDR3 DNA follows: TGCGCCAGCGGCCAGGGGCTAGCAAGAGAGACCCAGTACTTC.